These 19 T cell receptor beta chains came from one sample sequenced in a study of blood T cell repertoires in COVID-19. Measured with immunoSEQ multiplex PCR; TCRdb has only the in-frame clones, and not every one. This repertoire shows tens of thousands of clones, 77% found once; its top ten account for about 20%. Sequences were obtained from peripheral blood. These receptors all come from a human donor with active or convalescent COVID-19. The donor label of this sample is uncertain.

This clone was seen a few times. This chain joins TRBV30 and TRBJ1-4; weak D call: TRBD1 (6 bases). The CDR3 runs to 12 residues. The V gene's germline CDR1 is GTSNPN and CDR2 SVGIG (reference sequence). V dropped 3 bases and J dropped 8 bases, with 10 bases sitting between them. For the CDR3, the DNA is TGTGCCTGGAGCTGGGGGCGGGAAAAACTGTTTTTT. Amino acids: CAWSWGREKLFF.

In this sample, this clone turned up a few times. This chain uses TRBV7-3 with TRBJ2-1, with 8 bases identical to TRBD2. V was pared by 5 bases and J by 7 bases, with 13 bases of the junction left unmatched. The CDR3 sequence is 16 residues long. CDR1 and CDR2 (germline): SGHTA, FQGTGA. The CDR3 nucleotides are TGTGCCAGCAGCCAGGCCGACACAGGCGGGAGGAATGAGCAGTTCTTC. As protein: CASSQADTGGRNEQFF.

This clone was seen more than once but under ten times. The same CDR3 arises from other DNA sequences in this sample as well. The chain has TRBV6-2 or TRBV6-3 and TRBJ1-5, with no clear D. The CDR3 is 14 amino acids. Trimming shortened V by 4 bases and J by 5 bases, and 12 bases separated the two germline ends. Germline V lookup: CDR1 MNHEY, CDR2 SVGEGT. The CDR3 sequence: CASSSRRSDQPQHF. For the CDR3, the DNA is TGTGCCAGCAGTTCACGGAGGTCAGATCAGCCCCAGCATTTT.

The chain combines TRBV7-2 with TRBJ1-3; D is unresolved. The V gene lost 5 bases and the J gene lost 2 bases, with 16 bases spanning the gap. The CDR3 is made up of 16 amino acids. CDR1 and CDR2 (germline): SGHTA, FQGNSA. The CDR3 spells CASSQSPSRAGNTIYF. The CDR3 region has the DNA TGTGCCAGCAGCCAATCCCCTAGCCGGGCTGGAAACACCATATATTTT.

The CDR3 here is CASSQAGGTGLSGANVLTF. CDR3 nucleotides: TGTGCCAGCAGCCAAGCAGGGGGAACAGGGCTCTCTGGGGCCAACGTCCTGACTTTC. This sequence joins TRBV4-2 and TRBJ2-6, with 7 bases matching TRBD1. CDR3 length equals 19 residues. Germline loops: CDR1 LGHNA, CDR2 YNFKEQ. V was clipped by 1 base and J by 0 bases; unmatched bases: 9.

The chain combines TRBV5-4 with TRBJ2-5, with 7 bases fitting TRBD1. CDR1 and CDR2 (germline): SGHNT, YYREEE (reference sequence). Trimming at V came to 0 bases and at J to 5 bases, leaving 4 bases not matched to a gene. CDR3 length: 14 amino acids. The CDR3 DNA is TGTGCCAGCAGCTTGGTAGGGGGCGGGGAGACCCAGTACTTC. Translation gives CASSLVGGGETQYF.

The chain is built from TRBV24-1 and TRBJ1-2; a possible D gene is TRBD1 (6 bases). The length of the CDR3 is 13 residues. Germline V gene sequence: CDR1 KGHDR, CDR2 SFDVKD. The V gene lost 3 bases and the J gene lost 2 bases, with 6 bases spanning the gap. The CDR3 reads CATSDTGNYGYTF. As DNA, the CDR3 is TGTGCCACCAGTGATACAGGGAACTATGGCTACACCTTC.

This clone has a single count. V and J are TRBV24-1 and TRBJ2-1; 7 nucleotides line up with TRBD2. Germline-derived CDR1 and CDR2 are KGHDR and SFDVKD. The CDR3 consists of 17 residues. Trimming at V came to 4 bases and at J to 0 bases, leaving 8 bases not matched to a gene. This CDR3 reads CATSEHLAVSSYNEQFF. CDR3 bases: TGTGCCACCAGTGAACATCTAGCGGTCAGCTCCTACAATGAGCAGTTCTTC.

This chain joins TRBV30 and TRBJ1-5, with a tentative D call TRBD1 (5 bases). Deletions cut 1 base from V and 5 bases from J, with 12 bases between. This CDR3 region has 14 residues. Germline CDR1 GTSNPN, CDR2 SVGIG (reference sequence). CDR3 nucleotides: TGTGCCTGGAGTGGAGGCGGGGGGGATCAGCCCCAGCATTTT. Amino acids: CAWSGGGGDQPQHF.

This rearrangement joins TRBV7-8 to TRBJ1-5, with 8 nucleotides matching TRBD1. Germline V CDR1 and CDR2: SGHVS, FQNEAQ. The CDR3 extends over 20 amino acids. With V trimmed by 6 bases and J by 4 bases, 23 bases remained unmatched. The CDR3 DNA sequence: TGTGCCAGCAGATCCTTAGGAGGACCGACAGGGGCCGCGCTAAATCAGCCCCAGCATTTT. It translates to CASRSLGGPTGAALNQPQHF.

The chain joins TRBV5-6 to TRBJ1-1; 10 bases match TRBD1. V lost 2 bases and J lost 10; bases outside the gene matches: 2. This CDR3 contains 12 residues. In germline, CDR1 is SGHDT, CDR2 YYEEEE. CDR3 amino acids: CASSLRDRGAFF. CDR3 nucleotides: TGTGCCAGCAGCTTACGGGACAGGGGAGCTTTCTTT.

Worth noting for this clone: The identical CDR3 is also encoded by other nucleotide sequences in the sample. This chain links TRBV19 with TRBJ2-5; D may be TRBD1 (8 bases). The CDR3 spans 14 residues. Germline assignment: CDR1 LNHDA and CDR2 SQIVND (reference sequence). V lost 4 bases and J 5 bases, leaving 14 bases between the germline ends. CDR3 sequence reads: CASSSGQGGETQYF. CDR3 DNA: TGTGCCAGTAGTAGCGGACAGGGAGGGGAGACCCAGTACTTC. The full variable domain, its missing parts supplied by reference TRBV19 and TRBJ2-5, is DGGITQSPKYLFRKEGQNVTLSCEQNLNHDAMYWYRQDPGQGLRLIYYSQIVNDFQKGDIAEGYSVSREKKESFPLTVTSAQKNPTAFYLCASSSGQGGETQYFGPGTRLLVL.

The CDR3 loop reads CSVEIAISYEQYF. The DNA of the CDR3 is TGCAGCGTTGAAATAGCTATATCCTACGAGCAGTACTTC. The genes are TRBV29-1 and TRBJ2-7; D is ambiguous. The CDR3 length is 13 residues. Germline CDR1 reads SQVTM; CDR2 reads ANQGSEA. V lost 2 bases and J 1 base, leaving 9 bases between the germline ends.

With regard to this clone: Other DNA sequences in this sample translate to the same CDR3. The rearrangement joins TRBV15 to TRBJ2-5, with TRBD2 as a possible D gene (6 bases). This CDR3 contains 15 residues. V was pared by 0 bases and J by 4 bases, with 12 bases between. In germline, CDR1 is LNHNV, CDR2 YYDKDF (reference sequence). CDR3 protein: CATSRDLGGGETQYF. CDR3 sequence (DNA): TGTGCCACCAGCAGAGATCTCGGGGGAGGAGAGACCCAGTACTTC.

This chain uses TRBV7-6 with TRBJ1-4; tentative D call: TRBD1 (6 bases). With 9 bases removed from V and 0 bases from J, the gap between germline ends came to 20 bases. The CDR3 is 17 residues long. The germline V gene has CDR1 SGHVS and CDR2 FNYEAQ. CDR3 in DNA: TGTGCCAGTTCAAGTGGGGGGGCCCTCACAACTAATGAAAAACTGTTTTTT. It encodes CASSSGGALTTNEKLFF.

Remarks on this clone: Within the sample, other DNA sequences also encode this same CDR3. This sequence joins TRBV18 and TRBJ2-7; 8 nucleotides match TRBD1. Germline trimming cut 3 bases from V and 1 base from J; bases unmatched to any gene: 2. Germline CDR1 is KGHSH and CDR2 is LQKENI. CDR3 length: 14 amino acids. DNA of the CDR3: TGTGCCAGCTCACCGGGGACAGGTTCCTACGAGCAGTACTTC. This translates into CASSPGTGSYEQYF.

CDR3 amino acids: CAWTRLAGDYEQYF. CDR3 sequence (DNA): TGTGCCTGGACCAGACTAGCGGGGGACTACGAGCAGTACTTC. This sequence joins TRBV30 and TRBJ2-7; 12 bases map to TRBD2. This CDR3 contains 14 residues. Germline V gene sequence: CDR1 GTSNPN, CDR2 SVGIG (reference sequence). The trim removed 4 bases at V and 3 bases at J, leaving 4 bases unmatched.

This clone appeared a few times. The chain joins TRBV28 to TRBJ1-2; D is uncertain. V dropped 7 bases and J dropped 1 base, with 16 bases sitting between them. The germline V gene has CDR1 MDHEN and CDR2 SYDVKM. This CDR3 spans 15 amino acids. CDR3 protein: CASTVTDLHNYGYTF. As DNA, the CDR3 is TGTGCCAGCACCGTTACTGATCTCCATAACTATGGCTACACCTTC.

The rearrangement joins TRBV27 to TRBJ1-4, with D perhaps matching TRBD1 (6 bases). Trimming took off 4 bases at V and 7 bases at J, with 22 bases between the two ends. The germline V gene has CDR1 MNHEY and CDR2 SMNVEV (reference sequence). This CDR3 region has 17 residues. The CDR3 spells CASSWLPTTGECEKLFF. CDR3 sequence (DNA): TGTGCCAGCAGTTGGCTACCCACGACAGGAGAATGTGAAAAACTGTTTTTT.